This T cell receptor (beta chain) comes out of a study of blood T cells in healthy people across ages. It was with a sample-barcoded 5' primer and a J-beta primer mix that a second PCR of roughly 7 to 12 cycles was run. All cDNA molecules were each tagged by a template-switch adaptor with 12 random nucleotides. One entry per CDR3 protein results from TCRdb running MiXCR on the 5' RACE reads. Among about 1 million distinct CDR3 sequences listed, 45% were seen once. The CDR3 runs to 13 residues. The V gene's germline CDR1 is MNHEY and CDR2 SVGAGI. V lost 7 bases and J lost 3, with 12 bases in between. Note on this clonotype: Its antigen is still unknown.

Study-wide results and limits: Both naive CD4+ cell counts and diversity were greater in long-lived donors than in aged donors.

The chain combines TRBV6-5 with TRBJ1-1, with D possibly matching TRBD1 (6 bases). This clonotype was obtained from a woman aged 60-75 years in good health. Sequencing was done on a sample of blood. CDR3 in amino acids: CASKGGEYTEAFF. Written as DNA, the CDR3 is TGTGCCAGCAAAGGGGGGGAATACACTGAAGCTTTCTTT.